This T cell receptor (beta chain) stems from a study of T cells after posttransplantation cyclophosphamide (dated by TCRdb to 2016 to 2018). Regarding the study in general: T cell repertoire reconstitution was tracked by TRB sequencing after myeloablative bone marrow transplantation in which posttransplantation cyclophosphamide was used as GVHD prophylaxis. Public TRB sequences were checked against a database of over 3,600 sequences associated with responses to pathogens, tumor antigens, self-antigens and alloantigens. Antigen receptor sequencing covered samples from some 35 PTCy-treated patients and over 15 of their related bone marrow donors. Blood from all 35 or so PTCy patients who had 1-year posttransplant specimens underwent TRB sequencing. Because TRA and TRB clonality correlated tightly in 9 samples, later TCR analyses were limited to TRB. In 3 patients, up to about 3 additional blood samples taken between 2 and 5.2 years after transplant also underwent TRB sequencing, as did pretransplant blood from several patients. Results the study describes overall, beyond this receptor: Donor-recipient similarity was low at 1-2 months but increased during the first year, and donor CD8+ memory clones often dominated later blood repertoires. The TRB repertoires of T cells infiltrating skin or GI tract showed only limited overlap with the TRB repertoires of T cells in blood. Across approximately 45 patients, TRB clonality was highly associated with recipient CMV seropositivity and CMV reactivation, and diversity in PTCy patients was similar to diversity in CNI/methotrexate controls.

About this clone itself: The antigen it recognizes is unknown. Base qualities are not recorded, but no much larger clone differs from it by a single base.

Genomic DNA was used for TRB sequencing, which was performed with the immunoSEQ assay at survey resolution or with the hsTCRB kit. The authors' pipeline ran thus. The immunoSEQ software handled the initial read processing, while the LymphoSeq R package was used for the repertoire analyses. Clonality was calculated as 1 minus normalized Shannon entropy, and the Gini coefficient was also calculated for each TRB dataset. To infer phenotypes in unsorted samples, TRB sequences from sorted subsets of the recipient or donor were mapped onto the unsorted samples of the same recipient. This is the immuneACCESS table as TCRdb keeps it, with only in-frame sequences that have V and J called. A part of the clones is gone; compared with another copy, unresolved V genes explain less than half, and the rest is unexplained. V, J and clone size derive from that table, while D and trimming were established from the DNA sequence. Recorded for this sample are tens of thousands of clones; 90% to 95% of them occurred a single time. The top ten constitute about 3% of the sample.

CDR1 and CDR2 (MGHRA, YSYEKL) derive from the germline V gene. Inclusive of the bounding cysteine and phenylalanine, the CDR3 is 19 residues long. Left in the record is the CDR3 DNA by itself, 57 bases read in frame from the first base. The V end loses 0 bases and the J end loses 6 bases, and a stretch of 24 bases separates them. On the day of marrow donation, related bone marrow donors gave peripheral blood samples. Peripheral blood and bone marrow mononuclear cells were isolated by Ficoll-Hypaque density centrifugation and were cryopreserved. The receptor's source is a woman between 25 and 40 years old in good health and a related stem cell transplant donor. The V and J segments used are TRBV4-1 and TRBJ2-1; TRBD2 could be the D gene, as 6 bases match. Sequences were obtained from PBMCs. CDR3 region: CASSQDSPPGLLNINEQFF. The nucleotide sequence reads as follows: TGCGCCAGCAGCCAAGACTCCCCTCCGGGACTCCTTAATATCAATGAGCAGTTCTTC.